The clone carrying this TCR beta chain has only a few counts. What it recognizes is unknown. The germline gives CDR1 SGHNT, CDR2 YYREEE (reference sequence). CDR3 length equals 15 residues. V shed 4 bases and J 1 base; nucleotides not matched to a gene: 6. The sample comes from a study of CD8 T cells in ankylosing spondylitis. Study-wide results and limits: From matched ankylosing spondylitis synovial fluid, disease-linked clones were reportedly recovered at significantly enriched levels. A motif of 7 to 9 highly homologous TCR beta variants was seen as apparently characteristic of ankylosing spondylitis blood.

MiXCR, run by TCRdb on the 5' RACE reads, gives a single entry per CDR3 protein. Here the sample spans about 140,000 distinct CDR3 sequences, about a third being singletons. Sequenced sample: synovial fluid, either unsorted or a sorted T cell fraction (not recorded which). The TCR was taken from a male donor with ankylosing spondylitis. The J gene is TRBJ1-1, the V gene TRBV5-4; TRBD1 matches at 8 bases. CDR3 amino acids: CASSPTGTGNTEAFF. The CDR3 nucleotides read TGTGCCAGCAGCCCTACCGGGACAGGGAACACTGAAGCTTTCTTT.